This TCR beta chain was identified during a study of blood T cell repertoires in COVID-19. Profiling relied on immunoSEQ multiplex PCR, and the TCRdb table lists in-frame clones only, not all of them. Of 200,000 to 300,000 clones listed, about 87% are singletons. This clonotype originated in a woman between 40 and 55 years old who had recovered from COVID-19. Material: peripheral blood.

Written as DNA, the CDR3 is TGTGCCAGCAGCCGGGACAGTGGCTATGGCTACACCTTC. The encoded protein is CASSRDSGYGYTF. The chain employs TRBV3-1 (or the pseudogene TRBV3-2) and TRBJ1-2, with 7 nucleotides matching TRBD1. The CDR3 is 13 amino acids. Germline CDR1 LGHDT, CDR2 YNNKEL (reference sequence). After removal of 4 bases from V and 4 bases from J, the junction contained 3 bases not matched to a gene.